These 18 T cell receptor beta chains were all obtained from the same sample, sequenced in a study of response to subunit inactivated influenza vaccine. TCRdb re-analysed the RT-PCR reads in MiXCR, keeping a single row per CDR3 protein. The sample has 560,000 or so distinct CDR3 sequences; 7.6% are singletons. Sequenced material: PBMCs from blood, taken around 25 months after vaccination. The receptors here all came from a man aged 50-75 years who received an inactivated influenza vaccine.

The genes are TRBV20-1 and TRBJ2-3, with 15 bases lining up with TRBD2. This CDR3 region has 17 residues. CDR1 DFQATT and CDR2 SNEGSKA come from the germline V gene (reference sequence). V was pared by 5 bases and J by 3 bases, with 9 bases of the junction left unmatched. CDR3 in amino acids: CSAPTGLAGGRTDTQYF. The CDR3, as DNA: TGCAGTGCTCCAACGGGACTAGCGGGGGGCAGGACAGATACGCAGTATTTT.

The chain employs TRBV28 and TRBJ2-4; tentatively, D is TRBD2 (6 bases). The length of the CDR3 is 16 residues. Germline CDR1 reads MDHEN; CDR2 reads SYDVKM. V was pared by 5 bases and J by 0 bases, with 14 bases between. The CDR3: CASSRDSGGAKNIQYF. CDR3 nucleotide sequence: TGTGCCAGCAGTCGAGATAGCGGAGGAGCCAAAAACATTCAGTACTTC.

J is TRBJ2-1 and V is TRBV7-9; D ambiguous. V lost 6 bases, J lost 5 bases, and 11 bases lay in between. CDR3 length equals 13 residues. The germline CDR1 and CDR2 sequences are SEHNR and FQNEAQ (reference sequence). The CDR3 here is CASRPRNHNEQFF. The CDR3 region has the DNA TGTGCCAGCAGGCCCCGGAATCACAATGAGCAGTTCTTC.

This clonotype showed up just a few times. The chain joins TRBV7-2 to TRBJ2-3; D possibly matches TRBD1 or TRBD2 (6 bases each). CDR3 length: 17 amino acids. With 2 bases removed from V and 3 bases from J, the gap between germline ends came to 18 bases. Looked up from germline, CDR1 is SGHTA and CDR2 is FQGNSA. CDR3 DNA sequence: TGTGCCAGCAGCTTACCCGCAACGGGGGCGCGGACAGATACGCAGTATTTT. Translation: CASSLPATGARTDTQYF.

This clonotype was found many times. The rearrangement joins TRBV11-2 to TRBJ2-1, with unresolved D. The CDR3 has 14 amino acids. With 0 bases removed from V and 6 bases from J, the gap between germline ends came to 9 bases. Germline loops: CDR1 SGHAT, CDR2 FQNNGV. The CDR3 bases are TGTGCCAGCAGCTTAGAGGGGTTTGGCAATGAGCAGTTCTTC. Translated, it gives CASSLEGFGNEQFF. Using reference TRBV11-2 and TRBJ2-1 for the parts outside the CDR3, the full variable domain is EAGVAQSPRYKIIEKRQSVAFWCNPISGHATLYWYQQILGQGPKLLIQFQNNGVVDDSQLPKDRFSAERLKGVDSTLKIQPAKLEDSAVYLCASSLEGFGNEQFFGPGTRLTVL.

This clonotype was observed at least ten times. This sequence joins TRBV20-1 and TRBJ1-5; D remains ambiguous. The germline V and J ends were trimmed by 0 bases and 0 bases, with 27 bases remaining between them. The germline V gene encodes CDR1 DFQATT and CDR2 SNEGSKA (reference sequence). This CDR3 comprises 21 residues. The chain's CDR3 is CSARDRSPDPLRKGSNQPQHF. CDR3 bases: TGCAGTGCTAGAGATCGTAGCCCGGATCCCTTAAGGAAGGGTAGCAATCAGCCCCAGCATTTT.

This clonotype turned up a few times. This CDR3 reads CSVPRGGLSYEQYF. DNA for the CDR3: TGCAGCGTCCCCCGGGGGGGGCTCAGCTACGAGCAGTACTTC. The genes are TRBV29-1 and TRBJ2-7, with 8 bases fitting TRBD2. Per the germline V gene, CDR1 is SQVTM and CDR2 is ANQGSEA. V trimming: 6 bases; J trimming: 3 bases; junction bases outside the gene matches: 10. This CDR3 is 14 amino acids long.

This clonotype was detected many times. This sequence joins TRBV20-1 and TRBJ1-1; D not certain. CDR1 DFQATT and CDR2 SNEGSKA come from the germline V gene (reference sequence). The CDR3 covers 12 residues. The germline V and J ends were trimmed by 3 bases and 1 base, with 6 bases remaining between them. The chain's CDR3 is CSARSTNTEAFF. The CDR3 bases are TGCAGTGCTAGGTCGACGAACACTGAAGCTTTCTTT.

This clonotype was observed a few times. The rearrangement uses TRBV4-2 and TRBJ1-2; possibly TRBD1 for D (5 bases). V lost 0 bases and J 4 bases, leaving 12 bases between the germline ends. The CDR3 covers 15 residues. CDR1 is LGHNA and CDR2 is YNFKEQ in the germline V gene. CDR3 coding DNA: TGTGCCAGCAGCCAAGATCCAGGGTTGGGCTATGGCTACACCTTC. Protein sequence: CASSQDPGLGYGYTF.

Only one count was recorded for this clonotype. This chain links TRBV20-1 with TRBJ1-2; TRBD1 aligns across 8 bases. CDR1 and CDR2 (germline): DFQATT, SNEGSKA (reference sequence). The junction had 4 bases not matched to a gene; V was cut back by 6 bases and J by 1 base. The CDR3 contains 13 residues. CDR3: CSATTGGNYGYTF. CDR3 DNA: TGCAGTGCAACTACAGGGGGTAACTATGGCTACACCTTC.

The rearrangement joins TRBV5-1 to TRBJ2-1; maybe TRBD2 (5 bases). The CDR3 length is 17 residues. V lost 4 bases and J 0 bases, leaving 17 bases between the germline ends. Germline CDR1 is SGHRS and CDR2 is YFSETQ. The CDR3 DNA sequence: TGCGCCAGCAGCCGGCCTAGGGCGGGTCTCTCCTACAATGAGCAGTTCTTC. Protein product: CASSRPRAGLSYNEQFF. Based on the CDR3 plus reference TRBV5-1 and TRBJ2-1, the full variable domain is KAGVTQTPRYLIKTRGQQVTLSCSPISGHRSVSWYQQTPGQGLQFLFEYFSETQRNKGNFPGRFSGRQFSNSRSEMNVSTLELGDSALYLCASSRPRAGLSYNEQFFGPGTRLTVL.

The chain employs TRBV30 and TRBJ2-7, with a weak D call TRBD1 (6 bases). The CDR3 length is 13 residues. Trimming removed 4 bases at V and 2 bases at J, with 12 bases between. From germline, CDR1 is GTSNPN and CDR2 SVGIG (reference sequence). In nucleotides, the CDR3 is TGTGCCTGGAATCCGGGACACCCCTACGAGCAGTACTTC. Protein product: CAWNPGHPYEQYF.

This clonotype was detected ten times or more. This chain uses TRBV6-1 with TRBJ2-1; 9 bases match TRBD2. In germline, CDR1 is MNHNS, CDR2 SASEGT. V was pared by 5 bases and J by 8 bases, with 10 bases of the junction left unmatched. The CDR3 runs to 15 residues. CDR3 in amino acids: CASSLSGGRAHEQFF. In DNA form, the CDR3 reads TGTGCCAGCAGTCTTTCGGGCGGGAGGGCCCATGAGCAGTTCTTC.

Ten or more counts support this clonotype. The chain combines TRBV20-1 with TRBJ2-5; 10 bases align to TRBD2. This CDR3 comprises 14 residues. The V segment lost 3 bases and the J segment 5 bases; nucleotides outside the gene matches: 6. From germline, CDR1 is DFQATT and CDR2 SNEGSKA (reference sequence). The CDR3, as DNA: TGCAGTGCTAGGTTAGCGGGAGGTGTGGAGACCCAGTACTTC. Residues: CSARLAGGVETQYF.

This chain's CDR3 is CSARGTDRNSPLHF. The CDR3, as DNA: TGCAGTGCTAGGGGGACAGATAGGAATTCACCCCTCCACTTT. This chain joins TRBV20-1 and TRBJ1-6; 7 nucleotides agree with TRBD1. V was pared by 3 bases and J by 7 bases, with 6 bases of the junction left unmatched. CDR1 and CDR2 (germline): DFQATT, SNEGSKA (reference sequence). This CDR3 has 14 amino acids.

This sequence joins TRBV7-9 and TRBJ2-4, with 7 bases fitting TRBD1. The CDR3 runs to 11 residues. The germline CDR1 and CDR2 sequences are SEHNR and FQNEAQ (reference sequence). V lost 6 bases and J lost 13; bases outside the gene matches: 6. Here the CDR3 DNA reads TGTGCCAGCAGTATGGGACAGAAGCAGTACTTC. Translation: CASSMGQKQYF.

The rearrangement uses TRBV12-3 or TRBV12-4 and TRBJ2-5; no clear D gene. The V end lost 8 bases, the J end lost 5 bases, and 12 bases lay between the germline ends. The CDR3 contains 12 residues. The CDR3 coding sequence is TGTGCCAGCGGCGACATAGCCGAGACCCAGTACTTC. It encodes CASGDIAETQYF.

This clonotype occurred many times. V and J are TRBV12-3 or TRBV12-4 and TRBJ2-1, with 11 bases matching TRBD2. The CDR3 loop spans 17 amino acids. V lost 6 bases and J lost 8; bases outside the gene matches: 15. CDR3 in DNA: TGTGCCAGCAGAGGGGGAACTAGCGGGAGTTCTTGGGATGAGCAGTTCTTC. Translating gives CASRGGTSGSSWDEQFF.